The sample holds many counts of the clone carrying this TCR beta chain. This sample is drawn from a study of tumor and adjacent non-tumor tissue in lung cancer. Study context: Stage I to III disease affected approximately 11 men and roughly 5 women aged roughly 31 to 85.

The template was RNA from unsorted bulk tissue. Distant lung tissue was collected more than 3 cm away from the tumor edge. Donors were chemotherapy-naive, newly diagnosed lung cancer surgical patients in China, August–late 2014. The library came from three nested PCR rounds adapted from ARM-PCR protocols. MiXCR, applied by TCRdb to the multiplex PCR reads, yields one record per CDR3 protein. The table lists 50,000 to 60,000 distinct CDR3 sequences, around three quarters of them singletons. Trimming removed 4 bases at V and 2 bases at J, with 6 bases between. Germline V lookup: CDR1 MNHEY, CDR2 SVGEGT. The CDR3 loop spans 13 amino acids.

The source is a woman in her sixties with non-small cell lung cancer. The V gene is TRBV6-2 or TRBV6-3, the J gene TRBJ1-5; no reliable D call. Sequencing was performed on distant non-tumor lung tissue. The CDR3 DNA sequence: TGTGCCAGCAGTTCCCATGGCAATCAGCCCCAGCATTTT. It codes for CASSSHGNQPQHF.